This T cell receptor (beta chain) emerged from a study of PD-1 blockade in classical Hodgkin lymphoma. As regards this clone: Its cognate antigen is unknown.

Brentuximab vedotin exposure varied, and every patient relapsed after autologous stem cell transplantation. The CDR3 spans 13 residues. Trimming took 6 bases from V and 6 from J, leaving 11 bases between them. Germline V gene sequence: CDR1 SEHNR, CDR2 FQNEAQ (reference sequence). Overall study findings and caveats: By C4D1, CD4+ diversity increased significantly, especially in complete responders.

Libraries were prepared by immunoSEQ multiplex PCR; TCRdb keeps only in-frame clonotypes and omits some of them. The sample shows more than 15,000 clones, 75% to 85% of them seen only once. Sample: peripheral blood mononuclear cells (PBMCs), taken at baseline. The sequence derives from a human donor with classical Hodgkin lymphoma. V usage is TRBV7-9 and J usage is TRBJ2-2; tentative D call: TRBD1 (6 bases). CDR3: CASRPNRAGELFF. DNA for the CDR3: TGTGCCAGCAGACCAAACAGGGCCGGGGAGCTGTTTTTT.